This T cell receptor (beta chain) was identified in a study of glioma-infiltrating T cells. Overall study results and limits: Non-neoplastic patients had below-expected tissue-blood divergence, while all gliomas exceeded expectation. Very few CDR3 sequences were shared between tissue and blood.

This clonotype was seen a few times. Antigen specificity is unknown. A much larger clone lies one base from this, so it may be a read error. Germline CDR1 MNHEY, CDR2 SMNVEV (reference sequence). V was clipped by 7 bases and J by 3 bases; unmatched bases: 5. This CDR3 is 15 amino acids long. The iRepertoire nested amplicon-rescue multiplex PCR amplified TCR alpha and beta CDR3s from RNA. Input was roughly 100-450 ng of tissue mRNA or PBMC total RNA. One entry per CDR3 protein results from TCRdb running MiXCR on the multiplex PCR reads. The repertoire has around 180,000 distinct CDR3 sequences, around 42% of them found once; the top ten carry about 5.2%.

The origin of this receptor is a human donor with low-grade glioma or glioblastoma, undergoing nonglioma brain surgery, or in good health (not recorded which). The sample taken for sequencing was glioma tissue, nonneoplastic brain tissue, or PBMCs (not recorded which). The V and J genes are TRBV27 and TRBJ2-3; 12 bases are shared with TRBD2. The chain's CDR3 is CASKRTSGVTDTQYF. The CDR3 nucleotides are TGTGCCAGCAAACGGACTAGCGGGGTGACAGATACGCAGTATTTT.